These T cell receptor beta chains were read from a single sample in a study of T cells after yellow fever vaccination. TCRdb reprocessed the 5' RACE reads with MiXCR, giving one entry per CDR3 protein. The sample includes roughly 68,000 distinct CDR3 sequences, approximately 7% of them seen just once. The sequencing here drew on CD8+ T cells sorted from PBMCs, taken roughly 45 days after the first yellow fever vaccination. The receptors originated from a man between 18 and 29 years old who received the YFV17D yellow fever vaccine. CDR3s include the opening cysteine and the closing phenylalanine or tryptophan. Each record gives: J gene, V gene, D gene, clone size, CDR3 protein, CDR3 DNA. The D gene is left open where the match is weak. Clone size is shown for a subset of rows, as once, few, many or a class of expanded clone.

j_gene: TRBJ2-7; v_gene: TRBV6-5; d_gene: TRBD2; abundance: many; CDR3aa: CASRGGTSVDEQYF; CDR3nt: TGTGCCAGCAGAGGGGGGACTAGCGTCGACGAGCAGTACTTC
j_gene: TRBJ1-2; v_gene: TRBV12-3/TRBV12-4; d_gene: .; abundance: .; CDR3aa: CASSPPGQTLYGCTF; CDR3nt: TGTGCCAGCAGTCCCCCGGGACAAACCCTCTATGGCTGCACCTTC
j_gene: TRBJ1-1; v_gene: TRBV19; d_gene: .; abundance: .; CDR3aa: CASSISGTANTEAFF; CDR3nt: TGTGCCAGTAGTATCTCCGGGACGGCGAACACTGAAGCTTTCTTT
j_gene: TRBJ2-2; v_gene: TRBV28; d_gene: .; abundance: few; CDR3aa: CASARIRVNTGELFF; CDR3nt: TGTGCCAGCGCCAGGATCCGGGTGAACACCGGGGAGCTGTTTTTT
j_gene: TRBJ2-3; v_gene: TRBV10-3; d_gene: .; abundance: many; CDR3aa: CAISEPSPSEDTQYF; CDR3nt: TGTGCCATCAGTGAGCCTTCTCCTAGCGAAGATACGCAGTATTTT
j_gene: TRBJ1-2; v_gene: TRBV9; d_gene: .; abundance: many; CDR3aa: CASSGPRDYGYTF; CDR3nt: TGTGCCAGCAGCGGACCTAGGGACTATGGCTACACCTTC
j_gene: TRBJ2-7; v_gene: TRBV10-3; d_gene: TRBD1; abundance: many; CDR3aa: CAISESKYGQGAYEQYF; CDR3nt: TGTGCCATCAGTGAGTCTAAATACGGGCAGGGGGCCTACGAGCAGTACTTC
j_gene: TRBJ2-7; v_gene: TRBV4-1; d_gene: TRBD2; abundance: many; CDR3aa: CASSLRTSGGYEQYF; CDR3nt: TGCGCCAGCAGCCTGAGGACTAGCGGGGGTTACGAGCAGTACTTC
j_gene: TRBJ1-1; v_gene: TRBV29-1; d_gene: TRBD1; abundance: .; CDR3aa: CSSWTSQGQNTEAFF; CDR3nt: TGCAGCTCATGGACGTCACAGGGGCAGAACACTGAAGCTTTCTTT
j_gene: TRBJ2-7; v_gene: TRBV4-3; d_gene: .; abundance: many; CDR3aa: CASSQDNGDNSYEQYF; CDR3nt: TGCGCCAGCAGCCAAGATAACGGGGACAACTCCTACGAGCAGTACTTC
j_gene: TRBJ2-4; v_gene: TRBV5-1; d_gene: .; abundance: few; CDR3aa: CASSGGGPESPKNIQYF; CDR3nt: TGCGCCAGCAGCGGGGGGGGCCCAGAGAGCCCAAAAAACATTCAGTACTTC
j_gene: TRBJ1-4; v_gene: TRBV4-1; d_gene: TRBD1; abundance: many; CDR3aa: CASSQSRNRGHEKLFF; CDR3nt: TGCGCCAGCAGCCAATCTCGGAACAGGGGGCATGAAAAACTGTTTTTT
j_gene: TRBJ1-2; v_gene: TRBV27; d_gene: TRBD1; abundance: many; CDR3aa: CASRETGAYGYTF; CDR3nt: TGTGCCAGCAGGGAGACAGGGGCCTATGGCTACACCTTC
j_gene: TRBJ1-5; v_gene: TRBV7-9; d_gene: .; abundance: few; CDR3aa: CASALPEEQNQPQHF; CDR3nt: TGTGCCAGCGCCCTCCCGGAGGAACAGAATCAGCCCCAGCATTTT
j_gene: TRBJ2-5; v_gene: TRBV7-8; d_gene: .; abundance: many; CDR3aa: CASSLEGVETQYF; CDR3nt: TGTGCCAGCAGCTTAGAGGGTGTGGAGACCCAGTACTTC
j_gene: TRBJ2-3; v_gene: TRBV5-4; d_gene: .; abundance: .; CDR3aa: CASSQRGARTDTQYF; CDR3nt: TGTGCCAGCAGCCAACGGGGGGCCCGCACAGATACGCAGTATTTT
j_gene: TRBJ2-2; v_gene: TRBV20-1; d_gene: .; abundance: many; CDR3aa: CSARRRVGGNLANTGELFF; CDR3nt: TGCAGTGCTAGGCGCAGGGTGGGGGGTAACCTCGCGAACACCGGGGAGCTGTTTTTT
j_gene: TRBJ2-1; v_gene: TRBV4-2; d_gene: .; abundance: .; CDR3aa: CASSQDGSPDEQFF; CDR3nt: TGTGCCAGCAGCCAAGATGGTAGCCCCGATGAGCAGTTCTTC
j_gene: TRBJ1-1; v_gene: TRBV5-1; d_gene: .; abundance: many; CDR3aa: CASSLATLNTEAFF; CDR3nt: TGCGCCAGCAGCTTGGCCACACTGAACACTGAAGCTTTCTTT
j_gene: TRBJ2-5; v_gene: TRBV7-9; d_gene: .; abundance: few; CDR3aa: CASSETLGDETQYF; CDR3nt: TGTGCCAGCAGCGAAACCCTCGGTGACGAGACCCAGTACTTC
j_gene: TRBJ2-1; v_gene: TRBV28; d_gene: .; abundance: .; CDR3aa: CAMGPGRRYYEQFF; CDR3nt: TGTGCCATGGGCCCCGGGCGCCGCTACTATGAGCAGTTCTTC
j_gene: TRBJ2-3; v_gene: TRBV9; d_gene: TRBD1; abundance: many; CDR3aa: CASGAGGTDTQYF; CDR3nt: TGTGCCAGCGGGGCAGGGGGAACAGATACGCAGTATTTT
j_gene: TRBJ1-1; v_gene: TRBV6-2/TRBV6-3; d_gene: .; abundance: many; CDR3aa: CASSALPWTDQNTEAFF; CDR3nt: TGTGCCAGCAGTGCTCTGCCCTGGACAGACCAGAACACTGAAGCTTTCTTT
j_gene: TRBJ2-1; v_gene: TRBV5-5; d_gene: .; abundance: few; CDR3aa: CASSLDRGAQGEQFF; CDR3nt: TGTGCCAGCAGCTTGGACCGAGGGGCGCAGGGGGAGCAGTTCTTC
j_gene: TRBJ2-7; v_gene: TRBV12-3/TRBV12-4; d_gene: .; abundance: few; CDR3aa: CASSFVGFGEQYF; CDR3nt: TGTGCCAGCAGTTTCGTAGGGTTCGGCGAGCAGTACTTC
j_gene: TRBJ2-6; v_gene: TRBV5-6; d_gene: .; abundance: few; CDR3aa: CASSPWGSGANVLTF; CDR3nt: TGTGCCAGCAGCCCTTGGGGCTCTGGGGCCAACGTCCTGACTTTC
j_gene: TRBJ2-1; v_gene: TRBV5-1; d_gene: .; abundance: .; CDR3aa: CASSLFSHGTYNEQFF; CDR3nt: TGCGCCAGCAGCTTGTTTTCTCATGGGACCTACAATGAGCAGTTCTTC
j_gene: TRBJ1-5; v_gene: TRBV20-1; d_gene: TRBD1; abundance: few; CDR3aa: CSASTGGEEQPQHF; CDR3nt: TGCAGTGCATCGACAGGGGGGGAAGAGCAGCCCCAGCATTTT
j_gene: TRBJ1-2; v_gene: TRBV7-9; d_gene: .; abundance: many; CDR3aa: CASSSTVGGVRGYTF; CDR3nt: TGTGCCAGCAGCTCGACGGTCGGGGGGGTACGAGGCTACACCTTC
j_gene: TRBJ1-3; v_gene: TRBV12-3/TRBV12-4; d_gene: .; abundance: many; CDR3aa: CASSLGGHLFSGNTIYF; CDR3nt: TGTGCCAGCAGTTTAGGGGGTCACCTGTTCTCTGGAAACACCATATATTTT
j_gene: TRBJ2-1; v_gene: TRBV7-6; d_gene: TRBD1; abundance: many; CDR3aa: CASSPTGGSYNEQFF; CDR3nt: TGTGCCAGCAGCCCGACAGGGGGCTCCTACAATGAGCAGTTCTTC
j_gene: TRBJ1-1; v_gene: TRBV7-6; d_gene: .; abundance: few; CDR3aa: CASSLLQGGTEAFF; CDR3nt: TGTGCCAGCAGCTTATTACAGGGTGGAACTGAAGCTTTCTTT
j_gene: TRBJ1-5; v_gene: TRBV9; d_gene: .; abundance: .; CDR3aa: CASSSGASGNQPQHF; CDR3nt: TGTGCCAGCAGCTCAGGCGCATCTGGCAATCAGCCCCAGCATTTT
j_gene: TRBJ2-3; v_gene: TRBV12-3/TRBV12-4; d_gene: .; abundance: .; CDR3aa: CASILSPGTFLGTDTQYF; CDR3nt: TGTGCCAGCATACTAAGTCCCGGGACTTTCCTGGGCACAGATACGCAGTATTTT
j_gene: TRBJ2-1; v_gene: TRBV7-2; d_gene: TRBD2; abundance: few; CDR3aa: CASSLASGGAPLYNEQFF; CDR3nt: TGTGCCAGCAGCTTGGCTAGCGGGGGGGCGCCCTTATACAATGAGCAGTTCTTC
j_gene: TRBJ2-3; v_gene: TRBV12-3/TRBV12-4; d_gene: .; abundance: .; CDR3aa: CASSLSGDTDTQYF; CDR3nt: TGTGCCAGCAGTTTGTCGGGTGACACAGATACGCAGTATTTT
j_gene: TRBJ2-4; v_gene: TRBV5-4; d_gene: TRBD1; abundance: many; CDR3aa: CASSLPGQTKNIQYF; CDR3nt: TGTGCCAGCAGCTTACCGGGACAGACCAAAAACATTCAGTACTTC
j_gene: TRBJ2-7; v_gene: TRBV4-1; d_gene: .; abundance: few; CDR3aa: CASSQELRAYEQYF; CDR3nt: TGCGCCAGCAGCCAAGAATTAAGGGCTTACGAGCAGTACTTC
j_gene: TRBJ1-2; v_gene: TRBV6-2/TRBV6-3; d_gene: .; abundance: few; CDR3aa: CASSYSQGNGYTF; CDR3nt: TGTGCCAGCAGTTACTCACAGGGAAATGGCTACACCTTC
j_gene: TRBJ1-5; v_gene: TRBV19; d_gene: .; abundance: many; CDR3aa: CASSISRRDQPQHF; CDR3nt: TGTGCCAGTAGTATATCGCGACGGGATCAGCCCCAGCATTTT
j_gene: TRBJ1-1; v_gene: TRBV6-1; d_gene: .; abundance: .; CDR3aa: CASYTGTVNTEAFF; CDR3nt: TGTGCCAGCTACACCGGGACGGTGAACACTGAAGCTTTCTTT
j_gene: TRBJ1-1; v_gene: TRBV6-4; d_gene: .; abundance: many; CDR3aa: CASSDSIEMNTEAFF; CDR3nt: TGTGCCAGCAGTGACTCTATAGAAATGAACACTGAAGCTTTCTTT
j_gene: TRBJ2-2; v_gene: TRBV20-1; d_gene: TRBD1; abundance: many; CDR3aa: CSAPWTGEINGELFF; CDR3nt: TGCAGTGCTCCTTGGACAGGGGAAATTAACGGGGAGCTGTTTTTT
j_gene: TRBJ1-5; v_gene: TRBV6-1; d_gene: .; abundance: .; CDR3aa: CASSEIGERPQHF; CDR3nt: TGTGCCAGCAGTGAAATCGGGGAGCGGCCCCAGCATTTT